This T cell receptor (beta chain) was retrieved from a study of OX40 agonist ivuxolimab in advanced cancers. Background on the study: The dose of intravenous ivuxolimab that patients received every 2 weeks ranged from 0.01 to 10 mg/kg. There were three patients with partial responses, one having hepatocellular carcinoma and two cutaneous melanoma. General study results and limits: Also showing low normalized T-cell clonal expansion were some of the nonresponders.

Germline loops: CDR1 SGHTA, CDR2 FQGNSA. V was pared by 1 base and J by 2 bases, with 14 bases between. CDR3 length: 16 amino acids. Note on this clone: Its antigen remains unidentified.

TCRdb keeps only in-frame clones here, not all; method: immunoSEQ multiplex PCR. This sample has 35,000 or so clones; around nine tenths occur once, and the top ten carry around 9%. The chain carries TRBV7-2 and TRBJ2-5, with D possibly matching TRBD1 (5 bases). The sequenced sample was CD4+ or CD8+ T cells sorted from blood, obtained in a trial of the OX40 agonist ivuxolimab. The source of this sequence is an adult with an advanced solid tumor such as melanoma, head and neck, liver or kidney cancer. Written as DNA, the CDR3 is TGTGCCAGCAGCTTAGTTTTGGGGCTACTACAAGAGACCCAGTACTTC. It specifies CASSLVLGLLQETQYF. The full variable domain, rest sourced from reference TRBV7-2 and TRBJ2-5, is GAGVSQSPSNKVTEKGKDVELRCDPISGHTALYWYRQSLGQGLEFLIYFQGNSAPDKSGLPSDRFSAERTGGSVSTLTIQRTQQEDSAVYLCASSLVLGLLQETQYFGPGTRLLVL.